This is a list of T cell receptor beta chains from one sample in a study of cytomegalovirus exposure and HLA in healthy donors. The data were produced by immunoSEQ multiplex PCR, yet TCRdb's version contains in-frame clones alone and is incomplete. This sample has around 52,000 clones; 70% to 85% occur once, and the top ten carry about 1.5%. The sequenced sample consisted of PBMCs. These receptors all come from a middle-aged man in good health and CMV-seronegative. Both conserved end residues are part of each CDR3. D genes are given only for firm matches. For some rows the clone size is stated as once, few or many, or as a class when expanded; others skip it.

J	V	D	size	CDR3	DNA
TRBJ1-3	TRBV4-1	NA	NA	CASSLVLTEYSGNTIYF	TGCGCCAGCAGCCTAGTCTTGACGGAGTACTCTGGAAACACCATATATTTT
TRBJ1-1	TRBV5-6	TRBD1	few	CASSGGQALRGTEAFF	TGTGCCAGCAGCGGGGGACAGGCTTTGCGAGGTACTGAAGCTTTCTTT
TRBJ1-1	TRBV6-5	NA	few	CASSYSTQNTEAFF	TGTGCCAGCAGTTACTCAACACAGAACACTGAAGCTTTCTTT
TRBJ2-2	TRBV5-4	NA	NA	CASSLAGHRNTGELFF	TGTGCCAGCAGCTTGGCGGGACATAGGAACACCGGGGAGCTGTTTTTT
TRBJ1-2	TRBV5-6	NA	NA	CASSSGLQGSYGYTF	TGTGCCAGCAGCTCGGGACTCCAGGGTAGCTATGGCTACACCTTC
TRBJ1-2	TRBV6-5	NA	NA	CASRGHYGYTF	TGTGCCAGCAGGGGCCACTATGGCTACACCTTC
TRBJ2-1	TRBV5-1	NA	NA	CASSLADNYNEQFF	TGCGCCAGCAGCTTGGCCGACAACTACAATGAGCAGTTCTTC
TRBJ2-1	TRBV19	TRBD1	NA	CASSRPQGAYNEQFF	TGTGCCAGTAGTAGGCCACAGGGGGCCTACAATGAGCAGTTCTTC
TRBJ1-3	TRBV7-9	NA	once	CASSLDRGSGNTIYF	TGTGCCAGCAGCTTAGACCGAGGCTCTGGAAACACCATATATTTT
TRBJ2-1	TRBV6-5	TRBD2	NA	CASSTTSGEYNEQFF	TGTGCCAGCAGTACTACTAGCGGAGAATACAATGAGCAGTTCTTC
TRBJ2-5	TRBV11-3	NA	NA	CASSLTLGDHAQETQYF	TGTGCCAGCAGCTTAACATTAGGAGACCATGCCCAAGAGACCCAGTACTTC
TRBJ1-5	TRBV19	TRBD1	NA	CASSRDRGWNQPQHF	TGTGCCAGTAGTCGGGACAGGGGGTGGAATCAGCCCCAGCATTTT
TRBJ2-5	TRBV5-4	TRBD2	once	CASSLKRDPSETQYF	TGTGCCAGCAGCCTGAAGCGGGATCCATCAGAGACCCAGTACTTC
TRBJ2-5	TRBV5-4	NA	NA	CASSSTQGRETQYF	TGTGCCAGCAGCTCTACGCAGGGTCGCGAGACCCAGTACTTC
TRBJ2-3	TRBV27	NA	NA	CASSFNLPLDTQYF	TGTGCCAGCAGTTTCAATCTACCACTGGATACGCAGTATTTT
TRBJ2-7	TRBV10-1	NA	NA	CASSVQQAGGEQYF	TGCGCCAGCAGTGTTCAACAGGCCGGGGGCGAGCAGTACTTC
TRBJ2-3	TRBV2	TRBD2	NA	CASSVGGGTLDTQYF	TGTGCCAGCAGTGTAGGCGGGGGGACTTTAGATACGCAGTATTTT
TRBJ1-1	TRBV6-5	TRBD1	NA	CASREDRRTEAFF	TGTGCCAGCAGGGAGGACAGGAGAACTGAAGCTTTCTTT
TRBJ2-1	TRBV5-6	TRBD1	few	CASSLEGQSEQFF	TGTGCCAGCAGCTTGGAGGGACAGAGTGAGCAGTTCTTC
TRBJ1-5	TRBV7-2	NA	once	CASSPGGGAAQPQHF	TGTGCCAGCAGCCCCGGAGGGGGGGCGGCTCAGCCCCAGCATTTT
TRBJ2-3	TRBV9	NA	NA	CASSVGVLTSTDTQYF	TGTGCCAGCAGCGTAGGAGTTTTGACTAGCACAGATACGCAGTATTTT
TRBJ1-2	TRBV11-2	NA	NA	CASSLEGGQHGYTF	TGTGCCAGCAGCTTAGAAGGCGGACAGCATGGCTACACCTTC
TRBJ1-2	TRBV9	NA	once	CASSVGDISYGYTF	TGTGCCAGCAGCGTAGGCGACATAAGCTATGGCTACACCTTC
TRBJ2-5	TRBV15	TRBD1	NA	CATGRTGLEETQYF	TGTGCCACAGGAAGGACAGGGTTGGAGGAGACCCAGTACTTC
TRBJ1-2	TRBV20-1	NA	NA	CSAGGYTF	TGCAGTGCCGGGGGCTACACCTTC
TRBJ2-5	TRBV5-5	NA	NA	CASSLRLGQQETQYF	TGTGCCAGCAGCTTGAGACTGGGGCAGCAAGAGACCCAGTACTTC
TRBJ2-3	TRBV30	TRBD2	NA	CAWSAGTSGGPLNTDTQYF	TGTGCCTGGAGTGCCGGGACTAGCGGGGGGCCCCTGAACACAGATACGCAGTATTTT
TRBJ1-5	TRBV6-1	NA	NA	CASSLGANQPQHF	TGTGCCAGCAGTCTAGGGGCCAATCAGCCCCAGCATTTT
TRBJ2-1	TRBV4-3	TRBD1	NA	CASSQDLQGAVYNEQFF	TGCGCCAGCAGCCAAGATCTCCAGGGGGCGGTCTACAATGAGCAGTTCTTC
TRBJ2-1	TRBV4-1	TRBD2	NA	CASSLGLAGAVYNEQFF	TGCGCCAGCAGCCTGGGACTAGCGGGGGCCGTTTACAATGAGCAGTTCTTC
TRBJ1-1	TRBV7-9	TRBD1	NA	CASSSPDRGNTEAFF	TGTGCCAGCAGCTCGCCCGACAGGGGGAACACTGAAGCTTTCTTT
TRBJ1-1	TRBV2	TRBD1	NA	CASSQGQAYTEAFF	TGTGCCAGCAGTCAGGGACAGGCCTACACTGAAGCTTTCTTT
TRBJ1-5	TRBV6-4	TRBD1	NA	CASSDGGIDRVNNQPQHF	TGTGCCAGCAGTGACGGGGGGATCGACAGGGTTAACAATCAGCCCCAGCATTTT
TRBJ1-3	TRBV7-9	NA	once	CASSFGQASGNTIYF	TGTGCCAGCAGCTTCGGACAAGCATCTGGAAACACCATATATTTT
TRBJ1-2	TRBV5-6	TRBD1	NA	CASSSRTGYGYTF	TGTGCCAGCAGCTCCAGGACAGGGTATGGCTACACCTTC
TRBJ2-7	TRBV5-1	TRBD1	NA	CASSLRTGISYEQYF	TGCGCCAGCAGCTTGCGGACAGGGATCTCCTACGAGCAGTACTTC
TRBJ1-4	TRBV6-6	NA	once	CASSSTVKNEKLFF	TGTGCCAGCAGTTCGACAGTAAAGAATGAAAAACTGTTTTTT
TRBJ2-5	TRBV5-4	NA	NA	CASGGGGWETQYF	TGTGCCAGCGGTGGGGGGGGCTGGGAGACCCAGTACTTC
TRBJ2-5	TRBV28	TRBD2	NA	CASSGTSGGAGETQYF	TGTGCCAGCAGTGGGACTAGCGGGGGGGCCGGTGAGACCCAGTACTTC
TRBJ1-3	TRBV4-3	NA	NA	CASSQEGGSGNTIYF	TGCGCCAGCAGCCAAGAGGGAGGATCAGGAAACACCATATATTTT
TRBJ2-1	TRBV4-1	TRBD2	NA	CASSQLGLGSEQFF	TGCGCCAGCAGCCAACTGGGACTAGGCAGTGAGCAGTTCTTC
TRBJ2-1	TRBV29-1	NA	medium-sized	CSVDADLPSEGNEQFF	TGCAGCGTTGACGCCGACCTCCCTAGCGAAGGCAATGAGCAGTTCTTC